The sequence of this T cell receptor beta chain was determined in a study of blood T cell repertoires in COVID-19. Across the whole study: The study drew acute and convalescent COVID-19 samples from the United States, Italy and Spain.

Method: immunoSEQ multiplex PCR; TCRdb's copy keeps in-frame clones and lacks some. This table has fewer than 150,000 clones, around 91% appearing once. V shed 2 bases, J shed 2 bases, and the junction held 4 bases outside the gene matches. Germline V lookup: CDR1 LGHDT, CDR2 YNNKEL (reference sequence). The CDR3 is 15 residues long. The receptor comes from a woman aged 60-70 years with COVID-19, enrolled during active disease. The chain joins TRBV3-1 (or the pseudogene TRBV3-2) to TRBJ2-7, with 9 bases that match TRBD2. Sequences were obtained from peripheral blood. This chain's CDR3 is CASSQFPSGAYEQYF. CDR3 nucleotide sequence: TGTGCCAGCAGCCAATTTCCTAGCGGGGCCTACGAGCAGTACTTC.